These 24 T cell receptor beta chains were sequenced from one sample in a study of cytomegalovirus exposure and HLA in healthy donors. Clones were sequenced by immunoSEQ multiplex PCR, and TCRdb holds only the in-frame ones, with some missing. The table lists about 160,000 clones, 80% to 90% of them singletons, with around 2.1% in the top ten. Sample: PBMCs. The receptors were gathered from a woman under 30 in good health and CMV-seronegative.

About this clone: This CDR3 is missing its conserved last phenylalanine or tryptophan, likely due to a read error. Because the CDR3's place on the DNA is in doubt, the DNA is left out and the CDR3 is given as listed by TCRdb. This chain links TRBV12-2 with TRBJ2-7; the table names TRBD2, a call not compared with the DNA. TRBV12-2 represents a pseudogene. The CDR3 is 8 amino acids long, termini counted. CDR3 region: CASRSAGI.

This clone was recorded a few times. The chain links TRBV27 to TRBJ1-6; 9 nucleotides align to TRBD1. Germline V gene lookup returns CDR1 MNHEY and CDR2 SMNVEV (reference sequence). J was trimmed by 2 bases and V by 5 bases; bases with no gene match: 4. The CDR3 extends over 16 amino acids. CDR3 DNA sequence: TGTGCCAGCAGTGGACAGGGGTCCCCCTATAATTCACCCCTCCACTTT. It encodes CASSGQGSPYNSPLHF.

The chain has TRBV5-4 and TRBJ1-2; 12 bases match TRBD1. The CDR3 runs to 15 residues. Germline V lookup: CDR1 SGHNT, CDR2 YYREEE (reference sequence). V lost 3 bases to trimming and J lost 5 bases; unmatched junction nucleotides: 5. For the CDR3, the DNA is TGTGCCAGCAGCTCGGGGGGACAGGGGGCGTATGGCTACACCTTC. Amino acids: CASSSGGQGAYGYTF. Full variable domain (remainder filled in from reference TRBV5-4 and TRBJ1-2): ETGVTQSPTHLIKTRGQQVTLRCSSQSGHNTVSWYQQALGQGPQFIFQYYREEENGRGNFPPRFSGLQFPNYSSELNVNALELDDSALYLCASSSGGQGAYGYTFGSGTRLTVV.

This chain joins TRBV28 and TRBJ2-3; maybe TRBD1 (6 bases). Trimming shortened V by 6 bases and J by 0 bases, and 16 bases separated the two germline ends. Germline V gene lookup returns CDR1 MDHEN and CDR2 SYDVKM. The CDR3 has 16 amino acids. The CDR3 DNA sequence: TGTGCCAGCAGCGTGGGGGCTAGCTCTAGCACAGATACGCAGTATTTT. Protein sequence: CASSVGASSSTDTQYF.

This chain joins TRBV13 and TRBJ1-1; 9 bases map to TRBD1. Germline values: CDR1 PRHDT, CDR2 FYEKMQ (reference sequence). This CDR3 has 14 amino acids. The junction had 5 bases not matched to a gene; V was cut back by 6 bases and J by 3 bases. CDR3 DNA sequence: TGTGCCAGCAGACTTACAGGGGGCGACACTGAAGCTTTCTTT. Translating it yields CASRLTGGDTEAFF.

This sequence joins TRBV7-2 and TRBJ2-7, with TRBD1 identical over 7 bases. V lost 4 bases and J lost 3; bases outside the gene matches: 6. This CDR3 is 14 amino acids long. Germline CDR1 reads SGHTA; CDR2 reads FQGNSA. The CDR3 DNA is TGTGCCAGCAGCTACCGGGACAGTATCTACGAGCAGTACTTC. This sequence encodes CASSYRDSIYEQYF. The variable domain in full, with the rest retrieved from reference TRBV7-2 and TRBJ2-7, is GAGVSQSPSNKVTEKGKDVELRCDPISGHTALYWYRQSLGQGLEFLIYFQGNSAPDKSGLPSDRFSAERTGGSVSTLTIQRTQQEDSAVYLCASSYRDSIYEQYFGPGTRLTVT.

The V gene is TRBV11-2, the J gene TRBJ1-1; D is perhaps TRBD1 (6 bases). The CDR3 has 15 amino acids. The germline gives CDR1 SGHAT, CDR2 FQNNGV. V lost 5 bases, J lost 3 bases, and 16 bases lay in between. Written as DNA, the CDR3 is TGTGCCAGCAGCCACCTACAGGGAATGGACACTGAAGCTTTCTTT. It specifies CASSHLQGMDTEAFF.

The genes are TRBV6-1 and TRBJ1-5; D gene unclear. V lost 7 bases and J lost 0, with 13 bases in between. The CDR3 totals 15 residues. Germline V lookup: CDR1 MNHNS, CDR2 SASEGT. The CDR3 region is CASNTIPNSNQPQHF. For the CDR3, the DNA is TGTGCCAGCAATACTATCCCTAATAGCAATCAGCCCCAGCATTTT.

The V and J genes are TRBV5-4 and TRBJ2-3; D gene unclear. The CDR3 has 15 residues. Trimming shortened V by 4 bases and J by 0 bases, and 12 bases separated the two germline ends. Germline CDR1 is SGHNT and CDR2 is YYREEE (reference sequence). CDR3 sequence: CASSILSLSTDTQYF. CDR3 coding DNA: TGTGCCAGCAGCATACTTAGCCTTAGCACAGATACGCAGTATTTT.

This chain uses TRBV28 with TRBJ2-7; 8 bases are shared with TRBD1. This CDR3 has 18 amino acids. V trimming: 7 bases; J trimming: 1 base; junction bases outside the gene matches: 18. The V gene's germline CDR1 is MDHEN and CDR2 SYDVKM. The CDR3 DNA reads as TGTGCCAGCATCGCAGGGGGCAGCCTCGGGACCGAATCCTACGAGCAGTACTTC. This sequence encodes CASIAGGSLGTESYEQYF.

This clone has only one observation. Written as DNA, the CDR3 is TGCGCCAGCAGCCCCGGGGGACAGAGAGGTCAGCCCCAGCATTTT. This sequence encodes CASSPGGQRGQPQHF. The chain carries TRBV5-1 and TRBJ1-5; 7 nucleotides align to TRBD1. V lost 4 bases to trimming and J lost 6 bases; unmatched junction nucleotides: 10. The CDR3 has 15 residues. Germline-derived CDR1 and CDR2 are SGHRS and YFSETQ.

CDR3 protein: CASIVGTGASYEQYF. The CDR3 region has the DNA TGTGCCAGTATCGTTGGGACGGGAGCGTCCTACGAGCAGTACTTC. The chain couples TRBV6-1 to TRBJ2-7; the D gene is possibly TRBD2 (6 bases). This CDR3 has 15 residues. V was cut by 9 bases and J by 1 base, with 19 bases left in between. In germline, CDR1 is MNHNS, CDR2 SASEGT.

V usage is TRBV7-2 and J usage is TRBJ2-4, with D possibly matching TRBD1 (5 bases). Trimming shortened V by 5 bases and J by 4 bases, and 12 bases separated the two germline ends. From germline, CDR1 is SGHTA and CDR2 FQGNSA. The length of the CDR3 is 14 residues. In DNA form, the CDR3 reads TGTGCCAGCAGCCCATATAAGGGGAAAAACATTCAGTACTTC. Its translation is CASSPYKGKNIQYF.

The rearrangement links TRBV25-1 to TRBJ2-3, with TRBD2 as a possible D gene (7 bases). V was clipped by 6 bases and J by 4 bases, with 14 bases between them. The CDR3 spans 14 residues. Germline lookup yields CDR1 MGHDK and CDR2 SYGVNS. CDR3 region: CASSRGAGPDTQYF. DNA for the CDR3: TGTGCCAGCAGCCGGGGGGCGGGGCCAGATACGCAGTATTTT. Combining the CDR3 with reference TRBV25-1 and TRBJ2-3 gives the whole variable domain EADIYQTPRYLVIGTGKKITLECSQTMGHDKMYWYQQDPGMELHLIHYSYGVNSTEKGDLSSESTVSRIRTEHFPLTLESARPSHTSQYLCASSRGAGPDTQYFGPGTRLTVL.

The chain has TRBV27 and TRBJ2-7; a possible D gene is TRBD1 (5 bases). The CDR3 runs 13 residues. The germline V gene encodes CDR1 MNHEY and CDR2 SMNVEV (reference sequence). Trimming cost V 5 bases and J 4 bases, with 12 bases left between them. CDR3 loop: CASSLTGEYEQYF. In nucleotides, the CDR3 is TGTGCCAGCAGTCTTACAGGCGAATACGAGCAGTACTTC.

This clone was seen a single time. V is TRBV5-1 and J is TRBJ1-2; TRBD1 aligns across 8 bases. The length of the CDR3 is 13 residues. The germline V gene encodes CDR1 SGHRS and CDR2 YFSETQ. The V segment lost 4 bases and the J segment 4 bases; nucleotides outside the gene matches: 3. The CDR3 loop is CASSPGTGYGYTF. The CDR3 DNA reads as TGCGCCAGCAGCCCCGGGACAGGCTATGGCTACACCTTC.

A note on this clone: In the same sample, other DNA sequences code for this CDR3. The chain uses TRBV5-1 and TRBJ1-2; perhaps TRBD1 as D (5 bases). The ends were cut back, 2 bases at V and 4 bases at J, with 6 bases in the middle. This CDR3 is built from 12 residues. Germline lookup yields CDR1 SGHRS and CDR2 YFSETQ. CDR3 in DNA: TGCGCCAGCAGCTTAGACAGCTATGGCTACACCTTC. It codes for CASSLDSYGYTF. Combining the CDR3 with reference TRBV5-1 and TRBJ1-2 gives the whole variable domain KAGVTQTPRYLIKTRGQQVTLSCSPISGHRSVSWYQQTPGQGLQFLFEYFSETQRNKGNFPGRFSGRQFSNSRSEMNVSTLELGDSALYLCASSLDSYGYTFGSGTRLTVV.

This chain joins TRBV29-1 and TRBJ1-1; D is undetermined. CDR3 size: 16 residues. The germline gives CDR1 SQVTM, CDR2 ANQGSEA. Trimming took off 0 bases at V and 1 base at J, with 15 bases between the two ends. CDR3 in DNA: TGCAGCGTTGAAGATTGGCGGGGTATCGGGAACACTGAAGCTTTCTTT. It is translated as CSVEDWRGIGNTEAFF.

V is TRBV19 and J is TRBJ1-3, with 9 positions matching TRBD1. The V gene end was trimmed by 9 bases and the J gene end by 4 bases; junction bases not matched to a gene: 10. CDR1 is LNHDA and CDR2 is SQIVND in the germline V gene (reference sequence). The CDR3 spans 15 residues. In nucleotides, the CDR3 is TGTGCCAGCCGACCCGACAGGGGGAGAGGAAACACCATATATTTT. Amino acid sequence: CASRPDRGRGNTIYF.

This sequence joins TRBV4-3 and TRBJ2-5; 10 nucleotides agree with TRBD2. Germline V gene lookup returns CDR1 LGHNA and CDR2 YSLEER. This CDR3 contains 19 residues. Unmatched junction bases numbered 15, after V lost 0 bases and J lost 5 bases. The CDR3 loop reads CASSQDGEGSSGSGETQYF. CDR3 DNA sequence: TGCGCCAGCAGCCAAGACGGGGAGGGTTCTAGCGGGAGTGGGGAGACCCAGTACTTC.

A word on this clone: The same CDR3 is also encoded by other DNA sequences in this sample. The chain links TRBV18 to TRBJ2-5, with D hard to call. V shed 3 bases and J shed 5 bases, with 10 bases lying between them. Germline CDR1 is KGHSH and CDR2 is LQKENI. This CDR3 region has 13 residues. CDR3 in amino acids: CASSPPTRETQYF. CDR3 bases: TGTGCCAGCTCACCGCCGACGCGGGAGACCCAGTACTTC.

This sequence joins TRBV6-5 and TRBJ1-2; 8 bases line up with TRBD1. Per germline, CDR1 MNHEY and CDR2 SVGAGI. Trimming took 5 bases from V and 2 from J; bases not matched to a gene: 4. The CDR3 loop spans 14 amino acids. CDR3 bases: TGTGCCAGCAGTGACAGGGGAGGGAACTATGGCTACACCTTC. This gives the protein CASSDRGGNYGYTF.

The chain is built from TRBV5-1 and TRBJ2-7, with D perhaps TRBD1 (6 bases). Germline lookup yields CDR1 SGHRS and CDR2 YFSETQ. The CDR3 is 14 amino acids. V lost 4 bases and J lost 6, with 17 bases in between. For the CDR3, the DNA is TGCGCCAGCAGCGCTGGACAGATCCCTGGCGAGCAGTACTTC. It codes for CASSAGQIPGEQYF.

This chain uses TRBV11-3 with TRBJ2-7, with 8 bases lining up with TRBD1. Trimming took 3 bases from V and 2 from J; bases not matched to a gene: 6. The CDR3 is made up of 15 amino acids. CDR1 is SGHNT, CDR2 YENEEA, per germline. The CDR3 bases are TGTGCCAGCAGCTTCCGGACAGGGATAACCTACGAGCAGTACTTC. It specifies CASSFRTGITYEQYF.